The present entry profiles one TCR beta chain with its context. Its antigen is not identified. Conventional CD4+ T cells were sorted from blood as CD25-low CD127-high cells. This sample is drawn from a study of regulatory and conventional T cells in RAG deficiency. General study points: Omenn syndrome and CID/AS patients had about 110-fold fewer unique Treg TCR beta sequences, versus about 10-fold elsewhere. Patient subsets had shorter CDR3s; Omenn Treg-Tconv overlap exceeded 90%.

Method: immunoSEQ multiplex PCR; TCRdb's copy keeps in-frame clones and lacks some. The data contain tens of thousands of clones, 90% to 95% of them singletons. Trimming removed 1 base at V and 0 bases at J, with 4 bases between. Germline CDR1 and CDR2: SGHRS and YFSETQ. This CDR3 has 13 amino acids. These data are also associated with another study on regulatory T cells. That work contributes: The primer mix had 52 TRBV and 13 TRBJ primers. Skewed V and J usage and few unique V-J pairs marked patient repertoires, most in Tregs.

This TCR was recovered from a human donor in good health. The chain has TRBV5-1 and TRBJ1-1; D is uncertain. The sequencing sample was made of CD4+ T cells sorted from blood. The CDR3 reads CASSLLMNTEAFF. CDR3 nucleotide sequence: TGCGCCAGCAGCTTGCTAATGAACACTGAAGCTTTCTTT.